A selection of T cell receptor beta chains follows, all from one sample in a study of persistence of HIV-infected CD4 T cells. TCRdb's copy holds only in-frame clones and misses some; the assay was immunoSEQ multiplex PCR. The sample carries fewer than 45,000 clones, about 88% recorded once. No antigen is known for these receptors. Sample: CD4+ T cells sorted from PBMCs after roughly 17-hour stimulation, taken from a patient who received antiretroviral therapy. These receptors were obtained from an adult woman with HIV who was CMV-seropositive. CDR3s include the opening cysteine and the closing phenylalanine or tryptophan. A D gene is named only where the DNA matches it firmly. Where a row states a size, it is once, few, many or the class of an expanded clone; other rows omit it.

d_call,v_call,j_call,clone_size,cdr3_aa,cdr3_nt
-,TRBV10-1,TRBJ2-1,-,CASGPGQGNEQFF,TGCGCCAGCGGCCCGGGGCAGGGGAATGAGCAGTTCTTC
-,TRBV7-2,TRBJ2-5,-,CASSPGGEGQETQYF,TGTGCCAGCAGCCCAGGGGGGGAGGGGCAAGAGACCCAGTACTTC
TRBD1,TRBV5-1,TRBJ1-4,-,CASSGTGERREKLFF,TGCGCCAGCAGCGGAACAGGGGAAAGACGGGAAAAACTGTTTTTT
-,TRBV7-6,TRBJ1-6,few,CASSLEGRNSPLHF,TGTGCCAGCAGCCTCGAAGGACGGAATTCACCCCTCCACTTT
TRBD2,TRBV19,TRBJ2-3,-,CASSIEAGGLDTQYF,TGTGCCAGTAGTATTGAAGCGGGGGGGCTGGATACGCAGTATTTT
-,TRBV3-1/TRBV3-2,TRBJ1-1,-,CASSPTLRERANTEAFF,TGTGCCAGCAGCCCCACGCTGAGGGAAAGGGCAAACACTGAAGCTTTCTTT
-,TRBV5-1,TRBJ1-2,once,CASSRSGGAYGYTF,TGCGCCAGCAGCCGGTCGGGGGGCGCCTATGGCTACACCTTC
TRBD1,TRBV5-1,TRBJ2-2,-,CASSVRGQGYTGELFF,TGCGCCAGCAGCGTGCGAGGACAGGGTTACACCGGGGAGCTGTTTTTT
-,TRBV6-1,TRBJ1-5,-,CASSEGARQPQHF,TGTGCCAGCAGTGAAGGGGCCCGTCAGCCCCAGCATTTT
-,TRBV5-5,TRBJ1-6,-,CASSFLIDQVSPLHF,TGTGCCAGCAGCTTTCTAATCGACCAGGTATCACCCCTCCACTTT
-,TRBV30,TRBJ1-1,-,CARRWGRGTEAFF,TGTGCCAGACGTTGGGGGCGCGGGACTGAAGCTTTCTTT